These 25 T cell receptor beta chains share one sample of origin, sequenced in a study of T cell responses to AZD1222 COVID-19 vaccine. Clones were sequenced by immunoSEQ multiplex PCR, and TCRdb holds only the in-frame ones, with some missing. Altogether about 190,000 clones are present, around nine tenths being singletons, with the ten largest covering less than 4%. The input for sequencing was peripheral blood, taken 28 days after the second dose of the MenACWY control vaccine. The receptors were sampled from an adult who received the MenACWY meningococcal vaccine as a control.

The V gene is TRBV12-3 or TRBV12-4, the J gene TRBJ2-7, with a weak D call TRBD2 (5 bases). V was cut by 8 bases and J by 5 bases, with 13 bases left in between. The CDR3 is made up of 12 amino acids. The CDR3 bases are TGTGCCAGCGTCTGGACTTCCAACGAGCAGTACTTC. It codes for CASVWTSNEQYF.

The genes are TRBV19 and TRBJ2-1; 7 bases align to TRBD1. Trimming cost V 7 bases and J 3 bases; bases outside gene matches: 6. This CDR3 has 14 amino acids. Per the germline V gene, CDR1 is LNHDA and CDR2 is SQIVND (reference sequence). The CDR3 loop reads CASTPGTDYNEQFF. CDR3 nucleotide sequence: TGTGCCAGTACTCCCGGGACAGACTACAATGAGCAGTTCTTC.

Only one count was recorded for this clone. The rearrangement uses TRBV28 and TRBJ2-2; D possibly corresponds to TRBD1 (6 bases). The CDR3 is 14 amino acids. Germline V gene sequence: CDR1 MDHEN, CDR2 SYDVKM. The V gene lost 4 bases and the J gene lost 8 bases, with 14 bases spanning the gap. CDR3 amino acids: CASSSRDTDGELFF. CDR3 bases: TGTGCCAGCAGTTCCCGGGACACAGATGGGGAGCTGTTTTTT. The full variable domain, its missing parts supplied by reference TRBV28 and TRBJ2-2, is DVKVTQSSRYLVKRTGEKVFLECVQDMDHENMFWYRQDPGLGLRLIYFSYDVKMKEKGDIPEGYSVSREKKERFSLILESASTNQTSMYLCASSSRDTDGELFFGEGSRLTVL.

V is TRBV6-2 or TRBV6-3 and J is TRBJ1-1; the D gene is possibly TRBD1 (6 bases). V gave up 5 bases and J gave up 7 bases, with 14 bases separating them. The CDR3 loop spans 13 amino acids. Germline values: CDR1 MNHEY, CDR2 SVGEGT. The CDR3 region has the DNA TGTGCCAGCAGTGCAATTCCGACAGGTGAAGCTTTCTTT. Translation: CASSAIPTGEAFF.

The V and J genes are TRBV3-1 (or the pseudogene TRBV3-2) and TRBJ2-1, with TRBD2 matching 8 bases. The CDR3 totals 17 residues. CDR1 is LGHDT, CDR2 YNNKEL, per germline (reference sequence). The J segment lost 1 base and the V segment lost 0 bases, leaving 5 bases of the junction unmatched. CDR3 nucleotides: TGTGCCAGCAGCCAAGATTGGGCTAGCGGGTCCTACAATGAGCAGTTCTTC. Translating it yields CASSQDWASGSYNEQFF.

This rearrangement joins TRBV29-1 to TRBJ2-1; 8 bases align to TRBD1. V trimming: 2 bases; J trimming: 7 bases; junction bases outside the gene matches: 7. This CDR3 contains 14 residues. Germline V gene lookup returns CDR1 SQVTM and CDR2 ANQGSEA. CDR3 sequence reads: CSVELTGGSNEQFF. Here the CDR3 DNA reads TGCAGCGTTGAACTTACAGGGGGAAGTAATGAGCAGTTCTTC.

J is TRBJ2-7 and V is TRBV6-1; maybe TRBD2 (6 bases). Germline V lookup: CDR1 MNHNS, CDR2 SASEGT. CDR3 length equals 12 residues. The CDR3 here is CSTSGGTYEQYF. CDR3 in DNA: TGTTCGACCTCTGGGGGGACCTACGAGCAGTACTTC.

The rearrangement uses TRBV7-6 and TRBJ1-6; 9 nucleotides align to TRBD1. In germline, CDR1 is SGHVS, CDR2 FNYEAQ. The CDR3 spans 22 residues. Unmatched junction bases numbered 23, after V lost 5 bases and J lost 3 bases. The CDR3 bases are TGTGCCAGCAGCAGCTCGGGTGGGCCGGGACAGGGACCCGGGAACTATAATTCACCCCTCCACTTT. This translates into CASSSSGGPGQGPGNYNSPLHF.

The chain combines TRBV7-8 with TRBJ2-2, with D perhaps assigned TRBD1 or TRBD2 (5 bases each). The CDR3 has 17 residues. Trimming took 5 bases from V and 5 from J, leaving 21 bases between them. Per the germline V gene, CDR1 is SGHVS and CDR2 is FQNEAQ. CDR3 sequence: CASSRGVPGIRTGELFF. CDR3 DNA sequence: TGTGCCAGCAGCCGAGGGGTCCCAGGAATAAGGACCGGGGAGCTGTTTTTT.

Here the CDR3 DNA reads TGTGCCAGTAGTATCGATGGGACAGGTTCCAATGAGCAGTTCTTC. Translation: CASSIDGTGSNEQFF. The rearrangement uses TRBV19 and TRBJ2-1; TRBD1 matches at 8 bases. The CDR3 contains 15 residues. The germline V gene has CDR1 LNHDA and CDR2 SQIVND (reference sequence). V was pared by 3 bases and J by 6 bases, with 7 bases of the junction left unmatched.

J is TRBJ2-5 and V is TRBV7-9; D ambiguous. The CDR3 has 16 residues. Germline loops: CDR1 SEHNR, CDR2 FQNEAQ (reference sequence). With 5 bases removed from V and 1 base from J, the gap between germline ends came to 17 bases. The CDR3: CASSHPRTEPQETQYF. CDR3 nucleotides: TGTGCCAGCAGCCACCCGCGGACGGAACCCCAAGAGACCCAGTACTTC.

The V gene is TRBV9, the J gene TRBJ2-1, with 12 bases aligning to TRBD2. The CDR3 contains 16 residues. Germline CDR1 is SGDLS and CDR2 is YYNGEE. Losses at the gene ends were 3 bases for V and 5 bases for J; bases not matched to a gene: 6. The CDR3 here is CASSDLAGGVNNEQFF. CDR3 DNA: TGTGCCAGCAGCGATCTAGCGGGAGGGGTTAACAATGAGCAGTTCTTC.

The chain combines TRBV27 with TRBJ2-7; D is uncertain. This CDR3 region has 13 residues. The germline CDR1 and CDR2 sequences are MNHEY and SMNVEV (reference sequence). V lost 5 bases and J lost 5, with 13 bases in between. The CDR3 DNA is TGTGCCAGCAGTCCCTACGGCCCCAACGAGCAGTACTTC. It codes for CASSPYGPNEQYF.

The chain joins TRBV12-3 or TRBV12-4 to TRBJ2-7, with TRBD1 identical over 7 bases. The junction had 9 bases not matched to a gene; V was cut back by 7 bases and J by 6 bases. The CDR3 has 13 amino acids. In DNA, the CDR3 is TGTGCCAGCACCTGGGGACAGTCCGGCGAGCAGTACTTC. Protein product: CASTWGQSGEQYF.

The J gene is TRBJ2-1, the V gene TRBV5-5; D possibly corresponds to TRBD1 (6 bases). V gave up 0 bases and J gave up 9 bases, with 19 bases separating them. The germline CDR1 and CDR2 sequences are SGHKS and YYEKEE (reference sequence). This CDR3 contains 16 residues. This chain's CDR3 is CASSLGAGAQESEQFF. The DNA of the CDR3 is TGTGCCAGCAGCTTGGGGGCAGGGGCCCAAGAAAGTGAGCAGTTCTTC.

This chain uses TRBV19 with TRBJ2-1; TRBD2 is a possible D gene (5 bases). CDR3 length: 14 residues. Germline CDR1 is LNHDA and CDR2 is SQIVND (reference sequence). The germline V and J ends were trimmed by 10 bases and 2 bases, with 15 bases remaining between them. The CDR3 sequence is CATPQAVAYNEQFF. The CDR3 bases are TGTGCCACCCCCCAAGCGGTAGCCTACAATGAGCAGTTCTTC.

This clone appeared a single time. The V gene is TRBV7-3, the J gene TRBJ1-2; perhaps TRBD1 as D (5 bases). The CDR3 length is 14 residues. Per germline, CDR1 SGHTA and CDR2 FQGTGA. Deletions cut 2 bases from V and 4 bases from J, with 11 bases between. CDR3 bases: TGTGCCAGCAGCTTATTACGGACAAGCTATGGCTACACCTTC. Translated, it gives CASSLLRTSYGYTF.

The chain carries TRBV7-2 and TRBJ1-1, with 9 bases lining up with TRBD1. J gave up 11 bases and V 6 bases, and 10 bases lay outside the gene matches. Germline loops: CDR1 SGHTA, CDR2 FQGNSA. CDR3 size: 13 residues. The CDR3 bases are TGTGCCAGCAGGGGACAGGGTAGGGCTACGGCTTTCTTT. Protein product: CASRGQGRATAFF.

The chain combines TRBV5-4 with TRBJ1-2; unclear D gene. This CDR3 contains 11 residues. V was cut by 5 bases and J by 0 bases, with 2 bases left in between. The germline gives CDR1 SGHNT, CDR2 YYREEE (reference sequence). The CDR3 reads CASSSNYGYTF. CDR3 nucleotides: TGTGCCAGCAGTTCTAACTATGGCTACACCTTC.

In its sample, this clone was seen once. The chain couples TRBV7-9 to TRBJ2-1; D assignment may be TRBD1 or TRBD2 (5 bases each). The CDR3 extends over 19 amino acids. The ends were cut back, 5 bases at V and 0 bases at J, with 23 bases in the middle. Germline loops: CDR1 SEHNR, CDR2 FQNEAQ (reference sequence). The CDR3 here is CASSAGVRGAESSYNEQFF. The DNA for the CDR3 is TGTGCCAGCAGCGCCGGAGTAAGGGGAGCGGAGAGCTCCTACAATGAGCAGTTCTTC. Based on the CDR3 plus reference TRBV7-9 and TRBJ2-1, the full variable domain is DTGVSQNPRHKITKRGQNVTFRCDPISEHNRLYWYRQTLGQGPEFLTYFQNEAQLEKSRLLSDRFSAERPKGSFSTLEIQRTEQGDSAMYLCASSAGVRGAESSYNEQFFGPGTRLTVL.

The chain employs TRBV5-1 and TRBJ2-1; 9 nucleotides line up with TRBD2. V lost 3 bases to trimming and J lost 5 bases; unmatched junction nucleotides: 9. CDR1 is SGHRS, CDR2 YFSETQ, per germline. CDR3 length: 16 amino acids. As DNA, the CDR3 is TGCGCCAGCAGCTCGGGGGGCCTAGCGGGGCACAATGAGCAGTTCTTC. Translating gives CASSSGGLAGHNEQFF.

The chain couples TRBV6-1 to TRBJ1-1; D might be TRBD1 (5 bases). V gave up 4 bases and J gave up 7 bases, with 16 bases separating them. Germline lookup yields CDR1 MNHNS and CDR2 SASEGT. The CDR3 totals 14 residues. This chain's CDR3 is CASSVAPGPREAFF. CDR3 in DNA: TGTGCCAGCAGTGTAGCACCGGGACCCCGTGAAGCTTTCTTT.

J is TRBJ1-1 and V is TRBV5-1; D might be TRBD1 (5 bases). CDR3 length equals 13 residues. Germline V lookup: CDR1 SGHRS, CDR2 YFSETQ. V lost 0 bases and J lost 7, with 10 bases in between. The CDR3 DNA follows: TGCGCCAGCAGCTTGGGAAGGAGGGGTGAAGCTTTCTTT. It codes for CASSLGRRGEAFF.

There are a few counts of this clone. The CDR3 DNA reads as TGTGCCAGCAGGGGACAGGGGATTTGGAGCAATCAGCCCCAGCATTTT. It specifies CASRGQGIWSNQPQHF. This chain joins TRBV24-1 and TRBJ1-5; 10 bases align to TRBD1. Germline CDR1 is KGHDR and CDR2 is SFDVKD. CDR3 length: 16 amino acids. V was clipped by 11 bases and J by 1 base; unmatched bases: 10.

The rearrangement joins TRBV11-2 to TRBJ2-7; the D is unclear. Germline CDR1 SGHAT, CDR2 FQNNGV. CDR3 length: 11 residues. The V gene lost 5 bases and the J gene lost 5 bases, with 7 bases spanning the gap. This CDR3 reads CASSPWDEQYF. In nucleotides, the CDR3 is TGTGCCAGCAGCCCCTGGGACGAGCAGTACTTC.